One sample yielded the 17 T cell receptor beta chains listed below, sequenced in a study of regulatory T cells in long-lasting Graves disease. Researchers made TCR beta libraries by using iRepertoire HTBI primers and running Arm-PCR on CDR3 regions. TCRdb re-called the multiplex PCR reads with MiXCR, one entry per CDR3 protein. The sample contains 510,000 or so distinct CDR3 sequences, approximately 12% of which appear only once. Regarding time point: newly diagnosed GD, antithyroid drugs for less than 3 months. Scientists built the TCR library using RNA that was extracted from PBMCs. The data were also submitted as part of a second study, on T cells in Graves' hyperthyroidism and ophthalmopathy.

The starting material was peripheral blood mononuclear cells (PBMCs), obtained at new diagnosis, from a patient treated with antithyroid drugs. The receptors were gathered from a woman in her 30s with Graves disease.

This clonotype has a count of ten or more. V and J are TRBV19 and TRBJ2-3; the D gene is possibly TRBD2 (5 bases). CDR1 and CDR2 from the germline V gene are LNHDA and SQIVND (reference sequence). This CDR3 has 15 residues. Trimming shortened V by 8 bases and J by 0 bases, and 15 bases separated the two germline ends. The CDR3 here is CASSARVFSTDTQYF. The CDR3 nucleotides read TGTGCCAGTTCCGCGCGGGTTTTTAGCACAGATACGCAGTATTTT.

This clonotype has a count of ten or more. This chain joins TRBV11-2 and TRBJ2-3; TRBD2 agrees at 10 bases. Germline V lookup: CDR1 SGHAT, CDR2 FQNNGV. The CDR3 runs 19 residues. V shed 3 bases, J shed 3 bases, and the junction held 15 bases outside the gene matches. The CDR3 nucleotides read TGTGCCAGCAGCTTCAGCTGGACTAGCGGTCCCCAGGGGACAGATACGCAGTATTTT. Translation gives CASSFSWTSGPQGTDTQYF.

This clonotype was picked up many times. V and J are TRBV19 and TRBJ1-1; D is perhaps TRBD1 (5 bases). The germline V gene encodes CDR1 LNHDA and CDR2 SQIVND (reference sequence). Trimming stripped 9 bases from V and 3 bases from J, with 11 bases between. CDR3 length: 12 residues. The CDR3 protein is CASRDSYTEAFF. CDR3 nucleotides: TGTGCCAGCAGAGACAGCTACACTGAAGCTTTCTTT.

The chain is built from TRBV6-1 and TRBJ1-5; 7 bases agree with TRBD1. Trimming removed 6 bases from V and 1 base from J; junction bases left unmatched: 15. This CDR3 contains 18 residues. The germline V gene has CDR1 MNHNS and CDR2 SASEGT. CDR3: CASREGGRGYRSNQPQHF. CDR3 in DNA: TGTGCCAGCAGGGAGGGTGGCAGGGGGTACCGGAGCAATCAGCCCCAGCATTTT.

This clonotype was counted at least ten times. This chain joins TRBV20-1 and TRBJ2-1; TRBD2 matches 8 bases. The germline V gene encodes CDR1 DFQATT and CDR2 SNEGSKA (reference sequence). The CDR3 contains 17 residues. The J segment lost 12 bases and the V segment lost 0 bases, leaving 19 bases of the junction unmatched. This CDR3 is CSARDHTSGELRYGQFF. The CDR3 nucleotides are TGCAGTGCTAGAGATCATACTAGCGGAGAACTGCGGTATGGGCAGTTCTTC.

This clonotype was recorded many times. The chain employs TRBV6-5 and TRBJ2-1; D remains unclear. V was trimmed by 0 bases and J by 10 bases, leaving 7 bases between them. This CDR3 comprises 12 residues. Germline loops: CDR1 MNHEY, CDR2 SVGAGI. The CDR3 protein is CASSYSPYEQFF. The CDR3 nucleotides read TGTGCCAGCAGTTACTCACCATACGAGCAGTTCTTC.

This clonotype was observed a handful of times. The chain employs TRBV7-9 and TRBJ2-5; D gene ambiguous. The V and J ends lost 4 bases and 8 bases respectively, with 11 bases between them. Germline lookup yields CDR1 SEHNR and CDR2 FQNEAQ (reference sequence). This CDR3 comprises 12 residues. The CDR3 protein is CASSSTLGTQYF. The CDR3 bases are TGTGCCAGCAGCTCGACCTTGGGTACCCAGTACTTC.

The table lists this clonotype with many counts. V and J are TRBV20-1 and TRBJ1-4; D gene uncertain. The ends were cut back, 1 base at V and 8 bases at J, with 14 bases in the middle. This CDR3 has 14 amino acids. Germline V lookup: CDR1 DFQATT, CDR2 SNEGSKA (reference sequence). DNA of the CDR3: TGCAGTGCTAGAGCAAGGACCCGGGAGGAAAAACTGTTTTTT. Translated, it gives CSARARTREEKLFF.

This clonotype was detected only a few times. This sequence joins TRBV29-1 and TRBJ1-1; the D is unclear. Between the trimmed V and J ends, which lost 4 bases and 6 bases, there was a span of 15 bases. The CDR3 is 13 residues long. The germline CDR1 and CDR2 sequences are SQVTM and ANQGSEA. CDR3 in DNA: TGCAGCGTTGTAAGGCCCCTGGGCGCTGAAGCTTTCTTT. Translating gives CSVVRPLGAEAFF.

The rearrangement links TRBV30 to TRBJ2-6; D unresolved. Trimming removed 5 bases at V and 4 bases at J, with 9 bases between. CDR1 is GTSNPN and CDR2 is SVGIG in the germline V gene (reference sequence). The CDR3 runs to 13 residues. The CDR3 is CAWGLSGANVLTF. CDR3 nucleotide sequence: TGTGCCTGGGGCCTATCGGGGGCCAACGTCCTGACTTTC.

This chain uses TRBV30 with TRBJ2-2; D is ambiguous. The ends were cut back, 3 bases at V and 5 bases at J, with 13 bases in the middle. The CDR3 has 14 residues. Germline V gene sequence: CDR1 GTSNPN, CDR2 SVGIG (reference sequence). The CDR3 DNA reads TGTGCCTGGAGCGTTCTGTTGGGGACCGGGGAGCTGTTTTTT. Translating gives CAWSVLLGTGELFF.

V is TRBV11-3 and J is TRBJ1-4; D gene ambiguous. V was trimmed by 3 bases and J by 8 bases, leaving 19 bases between them. The V gene's germline CDR1 is SGHNT and CDR2 YENEEA. The CDR3 is 16 amino acids. The CDR3 loop reads CASSFSSEWIHEKLFF. The DNA of the CDR3 is TGTGCCAGCAGCTTTTCGAGTGAGTGGATACACGAAAAACTGTTTTTT. The variable domain in full, completed from reference TRBV11-3 and TRBJ1-4, reads EAGVVQSPRYKIIEKKQPVAFWCNPISGHNTLYWYLQNLGQGPELLIRYENEEAVDDSQLPKDRFSAERLKGVDSTLKIQPAELGDSAVYLCASSFSSEWIHEKLFFGSGTQLSVL.

The chain joins TRBV5-6 to TRBJ1-5; 7 bases match TRBD1. Germline CDR1 and CDR2: SGHDT and YYEEEE. The CDR3 contains 14 residues. V dropped 2 bases and J dropped 8; count of bases not matched to a gene: 7. The CDR3 DNA follows: TGTGCCAGCAGCTTCGGGACAGCCAGAGAGCCCCAGCATTTT. Translation: CASSFGTAREPQHF.

Ten or more counts support this clonotype. V usage is TRBV29-1 and J usage is TRBJ2-3; tentative D call: TRBD2 (5 bases). In germline, CDR1 is SQVTM, CDR2 ANQGSEA. V lost 8 bases, J lost 1 base, and 22 bases lay in between. This CDR3 is built from 16 residues. CDR3 protein: CSINGNRGLGTDTQYF. CDR3 DNA: TGCAGCATTAATGGGAATCGGGGTCTCGGCACAGATACGCAGTATTTT.

The V call is TRBV6-2 or TRBV6-3, the J call TRBJ2-1, with D perhaps matching TRBD1 (5 bases). The germline V gene encodes CDR1 MNHEY and CDR2 SVGEGT. V was clipped by 5 bases and J by 10 bases, with 18 bases between them. The CDR3 extends over 14 amino acids. CDR3 loop: CASSHGWGRSEQFF. CDR3 DNA sequence: TGTGCCAGCAGTCACGGTTGGGGCCGATCGGAGCAGTTCTTC.

The chain's CDR3 is CSVYQATNYGYTF. The CDR3 DNA sequence: TGCAGCGTTTACCAGGCGACTAACTATGGCTACACCTTC. The chain recombines TRBV29-1 with TRBJ1-2; D is ambiguous. The CDR3 is 13 residues long. Trimming took 5 bases from V and 0 from J, leaving 10 bases between them. Germline V gives CDR1 SQVTM, CDR2 ANQGSEA.

This clonotype was seen only a few times. The chain recombines TRBV30 with TRBJ2-6; D unclear. Trimming left V 4 bases short and J 2 bases short, with 9 bases between. The length of the CDR3 is 14 residues. Germline lookup yields CDR1 GTSNPN and CDR2 SVGIG (reference sequence). The CDR3 bases are TGTGCCTGGACGGAGCAGACTGGGGCCAACGTCCTGACTTTC. Translated: CAWTEQTGANVLTF.